The next 13 T cell receptor beta chains were all read from a single sample in a study of STAT5B mutations in CD4+ large granular lymphocyte leukemia. Measured with immunoSEQ multiplex PCR; TCRdb has only the in-frame clones, and not every one. The profile shows roughly 2,200 clones, 65% to 85% of them singletons. Sequencing was carried out using PBMCs. The source is a woman in her seventies with CD4+ T-cell large granular lymphocyte leukemia.

This sequence joins TRBV2 and TRBJ1-4, with a weak D call TRBD1 (5 bases). CDR3 length: 15 amino acids. Germline lookup yields CDR1 SNHLY and CDR2 FYNNEI. V was cut by 4 bases and J by 4 bases, with 13 bases left in between. CDR3 residues: CASSVGDWYNEKLFF. Here the CDR3 DNA reads TGTGCCAGCAGTGTTGGGGACTGGTATAATGAAAAACTGTTTTTT.

This chain connects TRBV29-1 to TRBJ2-3; D gene uncertain. The germline V gene encodes CDR1 SQVTM and CDR2 ANQGSEA. The CDR3 sequence is 16 residues long. Trimming took off 6 bases at V and 0 bases at J, with 19 bases between the two ends. As DNA, the CDR3 is TGCAGCGTGTCAACCCTTTCAGGTTCTAGCACAGATACGCAGTATTTT. The encoded protein is CSVSTLSGSSTDTQYF.

The rearrangement joins TRBV27 to TRBJ2-7; tentatively, D is TRBD2 (6 bases). Germline values: CDR1 MNHEY, CDR2 SMNVEV (reference sequence). The CDR3 loop spans 15 amino acids. Trimming cost V 8 bases and J 3 bases, with 20 bases left between them. CDR3 in amino acids: CASARSPRGNYEQYF. The DNA of the CDR3 is TGTGCCAGCGCTCGTTCTCCCCGGGGGAACTACGAGCAGTACTTC.

The chain uses TRBV9 and TRBJ1-3, with D possibly matching TRBD1 (6 bases). Germline CDR1 is SGDLS and CDR2 is YYNGEE. The CDR3 extends over 16 amino acids. V lost 1 base and J 0 bases, leaving 11 bases between the germline ends. The CDR3 reads CASSVSGHYSGNTIYF. The CDR3 region has the DNA TGTGCCAGCAGCGTATCGGGACACTACTCTGGAAACACCATATATTTT.

This clone appeared a few times. The genes are TRBV21-1 and TRBJ1-5. TRBV21-1 constitutes a pseudogene. CDR3 length: 17 amino acids. The CDR3, as DNA: TGTGCCAGCACCGAAGGGGGGACACGGGTGGACAATCAGCCCCAGCATTTT. It encodes CASTEGGTRVDNQPQHF.

The chain recombines TRBV6-1 with TRBJ2-5, with no clear D. This CDR3 comprises 14 residues. The V end was cut by 4 bases, the J end by 5 bases, with 14 bases between. Germline values: CDR1 MNHNS, CDR2 SASEGT. The CDR3 nucleotides are TGTGCCAGCAGTGTCAGCATCCTCGGGGAGACCCAGTACTTC. Encoded protein: CASSVSILGETQYF.

The chain joins TRBV18 to TRBJ1-2; no clear D. Trimming stripped 2 bases from V and 4 bases from J, with 5 bases between. This CDR3 is built from 12 residues. CDR1 KGHSH and CDR2 LQKENI come from the germline V gene. In DNA form, the CDR3 reads TGTGCCAGCTCACCAGGGCGCTATGGCTACACCTTC. Translating it yields CASSPGRYGYTF. Full variable domain (rest looked up from reference TRBV18 and TRBJ1-2): NAGVMQNPRHLVRRRGQEARLRCSPMKGHSHVYWYRQLPEEGLKFMVYLQKENIIDESGMPKERFSAEFPKEGPSILRIQQVVRGDSAAYFCASSPGRYGYTFGSGTRLTVV.

The chain employs TRBV10-3 and TRBJ2-1, with 7 bases identical to TRBD2. Germline V gene sequence: CDR1 ENHRY, CDR2 SYGVKD. J lost 2 bases, V lost 6 bases, and 7 bases had no gene match. The CDR3 runs 15 residues. The CDR3 sequence: CAIRAAGEAYNEQFF. DNA of the CDR3: TGTGCCATCAGGGCGGCGGGAGAAGCCTACAATGAGCAGTTCTTC.

The J gene is TRBJ2-1, the V gene TRBV19; D possibly corresponds to TRBD2 (5 bases). Trimming pared 3 bases from V and 8 bases from J, leaving 17 bases between. This CDR3 is built from 15 residues. Germline CDR1 reads LNHDA; CDR2 reads SQIVND (reference sequence). The CDR3 protein is CASSMRRVAAHEQFF. CDR3 nucleotides: TGTGCCAGTAGTATGCGGCGGGTTGCGGCCCATGAGCAGTTCTTC.

Written as DNA, the CDR3 is TGTGCCAGCAGTGTCTCGGGACAGGACTATGGCTACACCTTC. Translating it yields CASSVSGQDYGYTF. The chain is built from TRBV6-1 and TRBJ1-2; 8 nucleotides match TRBD1. V lost 4 bases to trimming and J lost 3 bases; unmatched junction nucleotides: 4. Germline V gene sequence: CDR1 MNHNS, CDR2 SASEGT. This CDR3 has 14 residues.

This clone was detected only a few times. The rearrangement links TRBV11-1 to TRBJ2-3, with 8 bases lining up with TRBD1. The germline CDR1 and CDR2 sequences are SGHAT and FQDESV (reference sequence). The CDR3 has 14 amino acids. Trimming took 3 bases from V and 3 from J; bases not matched to a gene: 2. CDR3 coding DNA: TGTGCCAGCAGCTTCCAGGGGGCTACAGATACGCAGTATTTT. This gives the protein CASSFQGATDTQYF.

The chain recombines TRBV27 with TRBJ2-1; 10 bases match TRBD1. The CDR3 loop spans 14 amino acids. With 5 bases clipped from V and 9 bases from J, the junction kept 7 bases outside the gene matches. Per germline, CDR1 MNHEY and CDR2 SMNVEV (reference sequence). The CDR3 sequence is CASSRPGQGGEQFF. The CDR3 bases are TGTGCCAGCAGTCGACCTGGACAGGGGGGTGAGCAGTTCTTC.

The chain joins TRBV9 to TRBJ2-3; D is undetermined. Germline values: CDR1 SGDLS, CDR2 YYNGEE. This CDR3 is 13 amino acids long. Trimming pared 4 bases from V and 3 bases from J, leaving 9 bases between. CDR3 DNA: TGTGCCAGCAGCCCCAAACTAACAGATACGCAGTATTTT. This encodes CASSPKLTDTQYF.